A single sample gave rise to the 9 T cell receptor beta chains below, sequenced in a study of shared clonotypes between healthy human individuals (dated by TCRdb to the early 2020s). CD8 naive samples were obtained by positive selection for CCR7 among CD45RO-negative cells, yielding a CD45RA+CCR7+ population from which TemRA cells were excluded. The library relied on the immunoSEQ multiplex PCR assay. TCRdb's version of the immuneACCESS table is confined to in-frame rearrangements and falls short of the full clone set. An unresolved V gene accounts for under half of the shortfall where checked; the remainder is of unknown origin. This sample has around 1.9 million clones in its table, and around 93% of those were observed once. The ten largest make up roughly 1.7% of the sample. Input material: naive CD8+ T cells from PBMCs. Per the publication, the cell subset or site label means: CD45RA+CCR7+. The receptors here all came from a man between 18 and 29 years old in good health. Some clones in this sample may be carry-over from other donors' samples.

The gene calls are TRBV7-6 and TRBJ2-1; no firm D call. V was trimmed by 2 bases and J by 7 bases, leaving 18 bases between them. The germline V gene encodes CDR1 SGHVS and CDR2 FNYEAQ. The CDR3 contains 16 residues. CDR3 region: CASSLNPGLSWNEQFF. The CDR3, as DNA: TGTGCCAGCAGCTTAAATCCCGGGTTGTCTTGGAATGAGCAGTTCTTC.

Details on this clone: Other DNA sequences in the same sample also yield this CDR3. This chain uses TRBV29-1 with TRBJ1-4, with 9 bases fitting TRBD1. Germline V CDR1 and CDR2: SQVTM, ANQGSEA. The CDR3 totals 12 residues. J gave up 4 bases and V 6 bases, and 0 bases lay outside the gene matches. CDR3 nucleotides: TGCAGCGTGACAGGGGGTAATGAAAAACTGTTTTTT. Protein: CSVTGGNEKLFF.

This clone was detected a few times. This chain links TRBV27 with TRBJ2-7; 9 bases are a match to TRBD1. The V gene end was trimmed by 4 bases and the J gene end by 0 bases; junction bases not matched to a gene: 1. Germline CDR1 and CDR2: MNHEY and SMNVEV (reference sequence). This CDR3 comprises 14 residues. In DNA form, the CDR3 reads TGTGCCAGCAGTTGGGGACAGGGCTCCTACGAGCAGTACTTC. It specifies CASSWGQGSYEQYF.

Remarks on this clone: At one of its ends the junction is not consistent with the germline gene, which may arise from a read error. The gene calls are TRBV27 and TRBJ2-7, with a possible D match to TRBD2 (5 bases). Per germline, CDR1 MNHEY and CDR2 SMNVEV (reference sequence). This CDR3 is 15 amino acids long. The CDR3 DNA follows: TGTGCCAGCAGTTCTGAGGGAGCGGATTCCTTCGAGCAGTACTTC. It specifies CASSSEGADSFEQYF.

The chain couples TRBV6-1 to TRBJ2-3, with D tentatively TRBD1 or TRBD2 (5 bases each). CDR3 length equals 14 residues. Trimming pared 3 bases from V and 5 bases from J, leaving 12 bases between. Germline CDR1 is MNHNS and CDR2 is SASEGT. CDR3 region: CASSDVGGRDTQYF. CDR3 DNA: TGTGCCAGCAGTGACGTTGGGGGTCGAGATACGCAGTATTTT.

As concerns this clone: An end of the junction differs from the germline gene, which may be a read error. This chain connects TRBV6-7 to TRBJ1-2; D possibly corresponds to TRBD1 (6 bases). TRBV6-7 is noted as an ORF with a role that remains uncertain. This CDR3 region has 14 residues. CDR3 in amino acids: CASSYGGGNDGYTF. The CDR3 DNA reads as TGTGCCAGCAGTTACGGAGGGGGTAACGATGGCTACACCTTC.

The rearrangement links TRBV9 to TRBJ2-7; D not resolved. The CDR3 consists of 12 residues. With 4 bases removed from V and 3 bases from J, the gap between germline ends came to 8 bases. Germline CDR1 and CDR2: SGDLS and YYNGEE. DNA of the CDR3: TGTGCCAGCAGCAGAAGAAGCTACGAGCAGTACTTC. Encoded protein: CASSRRSYEQYF.

The chain combines TRBV5-1 with TRBJ1-1; a weak D match, TRBD1 (6 bases). V was trimmed by 0 bases and J by 5 bases, leaving 14 bases between them. The CDR3 is made up of 15 amino acids. The germline CDR1 and CDR2 sequences are SGHRS and YFSETQ. The CDR3 protein is CASSLDQGMRTEAFF. The CDR3 nucleotides read TGCGCCAGCAGCTTGGATCAGGGGATGAGAACTGAAGCTTTCTTT.

In its sample, this clone was seen once. V and J are TRBV27 and TRBJ2-1, with D maybe TRBD1 (7 bases). The CDR3 loop spans 16 amino acids. Germline lookup yields CDR1 MNHEY and CDR2 SMNVEV (reference sequence). Deletions cut 6 bases from V and 8 bases from J, with 23 bases between. The CDR3 protein is CASSKRGRGVMDEQFF. Here the CDR3 DNA reads TGTGCCAGCAGCAAACGGGGCAGGGGGGTGATGGATGAGCAGTTCTTC.